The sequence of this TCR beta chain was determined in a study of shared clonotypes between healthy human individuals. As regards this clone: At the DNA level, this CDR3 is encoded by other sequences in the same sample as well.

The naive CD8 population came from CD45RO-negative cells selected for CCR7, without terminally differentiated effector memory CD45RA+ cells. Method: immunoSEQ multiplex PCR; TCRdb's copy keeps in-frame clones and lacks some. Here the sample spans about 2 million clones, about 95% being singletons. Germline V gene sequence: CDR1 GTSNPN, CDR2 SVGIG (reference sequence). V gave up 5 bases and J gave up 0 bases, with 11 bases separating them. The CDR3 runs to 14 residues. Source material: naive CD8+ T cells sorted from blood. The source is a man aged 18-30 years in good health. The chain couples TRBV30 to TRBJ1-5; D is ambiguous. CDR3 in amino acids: CAWGGENSNQPQHF. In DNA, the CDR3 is TGTGCCTGGGGTGGAGAAAATAGCAATCAGCCCCAGCATTTT.